This is a list of T cell receptor beta chains from one sample in a study of cytomegalovirus exposure and HLA in healthy donors. Profiled with immunoSEQ multiplex PCR; TCRdb holds only in-frame clones, not every one. Of fewer than 200,000 clones listed, roughly four fifths are singletons. The source material was PBMCs. All receptors come from a woman under 40 in good health and CMV-seronegative. Both conserved end residues are part of each CDR3. The D gene is left open where the match is weak. The size entry is marked missing in some rows and otherwise reads once, few, many or a size class.

clone size	J gene	CDR3 length	V gene	D gene	CDR3 protein	CDR3 DNA
.	TRBJ2-1	15	TRBV6-1	TRBD1	CATDRGGSSYNEQFF	TGTGCCACCGACAGGGGCGGAAGCTCCTACAATGAGCAGTTCTTC
.	TRBJ2-5	13	TRBV2	.	CASSGDNQETQYF	TGTGCCAGCAGTGGGGACAACCAAGAGACCCAGTACTTC
.	TRBJ1-5	17	TRBV7-9	.	CASSLGGGTDSNQPQHF	TGTGCCAGCAGCTTAGGTGGGGGGACCGATAGCAATCAGCCCCAGCATTTT
few	TRBJ1-1	12	TRBV27	.	CASSFWGAEAFF	TGTGCCAGCAGTTTTTGGGGGGCTGAAGCTTTCTTT
.	TRBJ1-5	15	TRBV19	TRBD1	CASSRQGAGDQPQHF	TGTGCCAGTAGTAGACAGGGGGCTGGAGATCAGCCCCAGCATTTT
.	TRBJ1-1	15	TRBV5-6	TRBD1	CASSSNRGRDTEAFF	TGTGCCAGCAGCTCGAACAGGGGGCGCGACACTGAAGCTTTCTTT
.	TRBJ1-3	17	TRBV11-2	TRBD1	CASSLGLRRGAGNTIYF	TGTGCCAGCAGCTTAGGCCTTCGCAGGGGGGCTGGAAACACCATATATTTT
.	TRBJ2-7	17	TRBV4-1	TRBD1	CASSQDGTRQGSYEQYF	TGCGCCAGCAGCCAAGATGGGACCCGACAGGGCTCCTACGAGCAGTACTTC
once	TRBJ2-7	14	TRBV7-9	TRBD1	CASSFGQGSYEQYF	TGTGCCAGCAGCTTTGGACAGGGGTCCTACGAGCAGTACTTC
.	TRBJ1-4	16	TRBV28	.	CASSSQDGRSNEKLFF	TGTGCCAGCAGTTCACAGGACGGGCGGAGTAATGAAAAACTGTTTTTT
.	TRBJ1-4	15	TRBV2	.	CASSEGSVVNEKLFF	TGTGCCAGCAGTGAAGGGTCGGTAGTTAATGAAAAACTGTTTTTT
.	TRBJ1-1	14	TRBV19	TRBD1	CASSIGQGATEAFF	TGTGCCAGTAGTATAGGGCAGGGGGCCACTGAAGCTTTCTTT
.	TRBJ2-7	13	TRBV7-8	.	CASSLLASYEQYF	TGTGCCAGCAGCTTACTAGCGTCCTACGAGCAGTACTTC
.	TRBJ1-3	20	TRBV28	TRBD1	CATLGQGVFWLFGSGNTIYF	TGTGCCACCCTGGGGCAGGGGGTTTTCTGGCTATTCGGCTCTGGAAACACCATATATTTT
.	TRBJ1-2	13	TRBV27	TRBD1	CASRRTGKYGYTF	TGTGCCAGCAGGAGGACAGGGAAGTATGGCTACACCTTC
.	TRBJ2-3	15	TRBV6-1	TRBD2	CASSGTSGAEDTQYF	TGTGCCAGCAGTGGGACTAGCGGGGCAGAAGATACGCAGTATTTT
.	TRBJ1-1	14	TRBV5-5	TRBD1	CASSGRDSHTEAFF	TGTGCCAGCAGCGGTCGGGACAGCCACACTGAAGCTTTCTTT
.	TRBJ2-1	15	TRBV5-1	TRBD2	CASSLAGGAYNEQFF	TGCGCCAGCAGCTTGGCCGGGGGGGCCTACAATGAGCAGTTCTTC
.	TRBJ2-7	14	TRBV27	.	CASSLDGPVDEQYF	TGTGCCAGCAGTTTAGATGGTCCGGTGGACGAGCAGTACTTC
.	TRBJ1-4	13	TRBV5-4	.	CASGGKDREQLFF	TGTGCCAGCGGCGGGAAAGACCGCGAACAACTGTTTTTT
.	TRBJ2-7	15	TRBV5-1	TRBD1	CASSRPEQGFHEQYF	TGCGCCAGCAGCCGGCCGGAACAGGGGTTCCACGAGCAGTACTTC
.	TRBJ2-7	15	TRBV27	TRBD2	CAIKGTSGGSYEQYF	TGTGCCATCAAAGGGACTAGCGGGGGCTCCTACGAGCAGTACTTC
.	TRBJ2-7	16	TRBV7-2	TRBD2	CASSLGVIAGSYEQYF	TGTGCCAGCAGCCTGGGGGTAATAGCGGGGAGCTACGAGCAGTACTTC
.	TRBJ2-2	12	TRBV9	.	CASSVYTGELFF	TGTGCCAGCAGCGTATATACCGGGGAGCTGTTTTTT
.	TRBJ2-6	15	TRBV27	.	CASSTHSSGANGLTF	TGTGCCAGCAGTACCCATAGCTCTGGGGCCAACGGCCTGACTTTC
.	TRBJ2-2	14	TRBV14	TRBD2	CASSPRAGHGELFF	TGTGCCAGCAGCCCCCGAGCGGGGCACGGGGAGCTGTTTTTT
.	TRBJ2-7	14	TRBV7-9	.	CASSSRSSSYEQYF	TGTGCCAGCAGCTCTCGGAGTAGCTCCTACGAGCAGTACTTC
.	TRBJ2-7	14	TRBV6-5	.	CASSYKHSTYEQYF	TGTGCCAGCAGTTACAAGCATTCGACCTACGAGCAGTACTTC
.	TRBJ2-5	15	TRBV7-2	TRBD2	CASSLGSASGTSQYF	TGTGCCAGCAGCTTAGGGTCGGCTAGCGGGACAAGTCAGTACTTC
.	TRBJ2-5	14	TRBV29-1	.	CSVAGTNYQETQYF	TGCAGCGTTGCTGGGACAAACTACCAAGAGACCCAGTACTTC
.	TRBJ2-5	14	TRBV29-1	.	CSVYGWGPQETQYF	TGCAGCGTGTATGGGTGGGGCCCCCAAGAGACCCAGTACTTC